These 3 T cell receptor beta chains came from one sample sequenced in a study of identical twins (dated by TCRdb to the mid-2010s). Receptor libraries were prepared by 5' RACE. The instrument given in TCRdb is Illumina HiSeq 2000. TCRdb cleaned the public reads at Q25 with fastp, built clones with MiXCR and kept in-frame beta chains. CDR3 protein sequences are deduplicated, and each keeps its most common genes and DNA. The sample table contains under 300,000 distinct CDR3 sequences; only one count was recorded for more than 9.5% of them. More than 3.5% of the sample is held by the ten biggest clonotypes. This sample also belongs to another study, concerning yellow fever vaccine responses in identical twins.

Sequenced: memory (CD45RO+) T cells sorted from blood. Sample cell subset or site, as interpreted from the label and publication: CD45RO+ enriched T cells. All receptors come from a woman aged 18-30 years in good health.

This clonotype was detected a few times. The V gene is TRBV18, the J gene TRBJ2-1; D gene ambiguous. Germline V gene lookup returns CDR1 KGHSH and CDR2 LQKENI. CDR3 length equals 15 residues. Trimming took off 0 bases at V and 8 bases at J, with 14 bases between the two ends. CDR3 loop: CASSPPGPGSYEQFF. The CDR3 nucleotides are TGTGCCAGCTCACCACCGGGCCCTGGGTCCTATGAGCAGTTCTTC.

This clonotype occurred many times. This chain joins TRBV24-1 and TRBJ2-7; 9 positions match TRBD2. The CDR3 runs 16 residues. V lost 2 bases, J lost 2 bases, and 6 bases stayed unmatched. The germline V gene encodes CDR1 KGHDR and CDR2 SFDVKD. The chain's CDR3 is CATSDYGASGAYEQYF. The CDR3 DNA reads as TGTGCCACCAGTGATTATGGTGCTAGCGGGGCCTACGAGCAGTACTTC.

The V and J genes are TRBV2 and TRBJ1-5; 10 bases are shared with TRBD1. Germline lookup yields CDR1 SNHLY and CDR2 FYNNEI. The CDR3 totals 15 residues. The J segment lost 7 bases and the V segment lost 3 bases, leaving 6 bases of the junction unmatched. CDR3: CASSDRDRGNQPQHF. Written as DNA, the CDR3 is TGTGCCAGCAGTGACCGGGACAGGGGTAACCAGCCCCAGCATTTT.